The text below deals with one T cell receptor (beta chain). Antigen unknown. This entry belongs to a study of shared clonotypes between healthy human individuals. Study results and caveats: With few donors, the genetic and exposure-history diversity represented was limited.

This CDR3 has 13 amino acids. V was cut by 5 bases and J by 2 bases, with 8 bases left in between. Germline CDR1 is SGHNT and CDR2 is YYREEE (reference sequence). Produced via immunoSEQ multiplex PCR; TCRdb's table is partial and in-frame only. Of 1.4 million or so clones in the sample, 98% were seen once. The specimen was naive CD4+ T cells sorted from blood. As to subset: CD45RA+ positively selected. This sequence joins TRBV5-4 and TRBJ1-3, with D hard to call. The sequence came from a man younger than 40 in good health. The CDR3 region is CASSTRAGNTIYF. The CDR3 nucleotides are TGTGCCAGCAGTACAAGAGCTGGAAACACCATATATTTT.